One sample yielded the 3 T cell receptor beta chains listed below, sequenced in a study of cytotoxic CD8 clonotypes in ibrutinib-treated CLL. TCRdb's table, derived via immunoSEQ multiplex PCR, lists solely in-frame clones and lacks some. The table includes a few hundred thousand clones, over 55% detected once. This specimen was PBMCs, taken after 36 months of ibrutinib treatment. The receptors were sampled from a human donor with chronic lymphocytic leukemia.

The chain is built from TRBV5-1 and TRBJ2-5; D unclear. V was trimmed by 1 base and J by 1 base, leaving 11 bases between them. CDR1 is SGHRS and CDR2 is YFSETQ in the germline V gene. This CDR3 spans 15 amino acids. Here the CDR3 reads CASSLRWRAQETQYF. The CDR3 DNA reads TGCGCCAGCAGCTTGAGGTGGCGTGCCCAAGAGACCCAGTACTTC. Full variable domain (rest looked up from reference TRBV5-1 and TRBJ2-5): KAGVTQTPRYLIKTRGQQVTLSCSPISGHRSVSWYQQTPGQGLQFLFEYFSETQRNKGNFPGRFSGRQFSNSRSEMNVSTLELGDSALYLCASSLRWRAQETQYFGPGTRLLVL.

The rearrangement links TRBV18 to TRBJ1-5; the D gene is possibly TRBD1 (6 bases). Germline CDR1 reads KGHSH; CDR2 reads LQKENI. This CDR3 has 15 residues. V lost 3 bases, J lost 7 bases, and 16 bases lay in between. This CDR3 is CASSPSGTNGQPQHF. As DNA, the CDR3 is TGTGCCAGCTCACCCTCCGGGACAAACGGCCAGCCCCAGCATTTT.

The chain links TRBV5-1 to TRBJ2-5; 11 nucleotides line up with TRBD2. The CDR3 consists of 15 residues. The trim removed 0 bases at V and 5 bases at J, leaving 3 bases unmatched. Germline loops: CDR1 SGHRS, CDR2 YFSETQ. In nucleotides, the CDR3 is TGCGCCAGCAGCTTGGTTCTAGCGGGAGGTGAGACCCAGTACTTC. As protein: CASSLVLAGGETQYF.